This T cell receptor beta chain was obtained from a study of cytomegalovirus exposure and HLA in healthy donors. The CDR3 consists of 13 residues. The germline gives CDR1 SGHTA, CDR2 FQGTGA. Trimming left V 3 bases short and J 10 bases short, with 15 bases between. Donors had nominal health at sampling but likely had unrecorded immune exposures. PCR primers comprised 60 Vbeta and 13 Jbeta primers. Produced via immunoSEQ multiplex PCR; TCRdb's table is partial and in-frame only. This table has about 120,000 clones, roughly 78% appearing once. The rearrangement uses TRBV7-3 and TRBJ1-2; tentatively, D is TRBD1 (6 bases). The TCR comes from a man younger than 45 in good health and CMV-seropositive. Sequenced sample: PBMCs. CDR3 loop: CASSFTAGEAYTF. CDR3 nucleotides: TGTGCCAGCAGCTTCACGGCAGGGGAAGCCTACACCTTC. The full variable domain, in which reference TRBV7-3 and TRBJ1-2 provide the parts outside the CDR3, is GAGVSQTPSNKVTEKGKYVELRCDPISGHTALYWYRQSLGQGPEFLIYFQGTGAADDSGLPNDRFFAVRPEGSVSTLKIQRTERGDSAVYLCASSFTAGEAYTFGSGTRLTVV.